The rows below give T cell receptor beta chains drawn from one sample of a study of beta chain features in type 1 diabetes. Assay used: immunoSEQ multiplex PCR; TCRdb lists only in-frame clones, some missing. There are about 240,000 clones in the sample; more than 11% occur only once, and almost 0.02% lies in the top ten. Sample: naive CD4+ T cells from blood. The receptors here all came from a man younger than 40 with type 1 diabetes. Each CDR3 is given with its conserved first and last residue. The order of the fields is clone size, V gene, J gene, D gene, CDR3 protein, CDR3 DNA. The D gene is left open where the match is weak. Expanded clones get a size class; other rows say once, few or many, or leave the size out.

>.|TRBV7-9|TRBJ1-1|.
CASSLAEGGAAFF
TGTGCCAGCAGCTTAGCGGAGGGGGGGGCCGCTTTCTTT
>few|TRBV19|TRBJ2-7|.
CASSNVGGAPYEQYF
TGTGCCAGTAGTAACGTCGGCGGAGCCCCCTACGAGCAGTACTTC
>few|TRBV30|TRBJ2-7|.
CAWSYRDEQYF
TGTGCCTGGAGTTACCGGGACGAGCAGTACTTC
>few|TRBV21-1|TRBJ1-2|.
CASSSPHRANYGYTF
TGTGCCAGCAGCAGTCCCCACCGAGCTAACTATGGCTACACCTTC
>few|TRBV5-4|TRBJ2-5|TRBD1
CASSDATGQLSQETQYF
TGTGCCAGCAGCGATGCGACAGGGCAGCTATCACAAGAGACCCAGTACTTC
>once|TRBV18|TRBJ2-2|.
CASSPPGLTGELFF
TGTGCCAGCTCACCACCGGGACTCACCGGGGAGCTGTTTTTT
>few|TRBV29-1|TRBJ1-1|TRBD1
CSGGTGVLAEAFF
TGCAGCGGGGGGACAGGGGTCCTAGCTGAAGCTTTCTTT
>.|TRBV6-1|TRBJ1-5|.
CASSPAGGNQPQHF
TGTGCCAGCAGTCCCGCGGGTGGCAATCAGCCCCAGCATTTT
>.|TRBV15|TRBJ1-5|.
CATSRAVVGQPQHF
TGTGCCACCAGCAGGGCGGTAGTGGGTCAGCCCCAGCATTTT
>.|TRBV5-1|TRBJ2-2|TRBD2
CASSSAGDRTGELFF
TGCGCCAGCAGCTCAGCGGGGGACCGCACCGGGGAGCTGTTTTTT
>few|TRBV29-1|TRBJ2-5|TRBD2
CSVARGSGVETQYF
TGCAGCGTAGCCCGGGGTAGCGGGGTTGAGACCCAGTACTTC
>few|TRBV19|TRBJ2-5|.
CASSRRVAETQYF
TGTGCCAGTAGTAGGAGGGTGGCGGAGACCCAGTACTTC
>.|TRBV29-1|TRBJ1-5|.
CSVAETGSDQPQHF
TGCAGCGTTGCGGAGACAGGTTCTGATCAGCCCCAGCATTTT
>.|TRBV19|TRBJ2-1|.
CASSMRGSSYNEQFF
TGTGCCAGTAGTATGAGGGGGAGCTCCTACAATGAGCAGTTCTTC
>.|TRBV27|TRBJ2-1|.
CASSPGARSYNEQFF
TGTGCCAGCAGCCCAGGGGCACGCTCCTACAATGAGCAGTTCTTC
>once|TRBV27|TRBJ2-2|.
CASSRLGQMNTGELFF
TGTGCCAGCAGCCGCCTTGGACAGATGAACACCGGGGAGCTGTTTTTT
>few|TRBV9|TRBJ1-4|TRBD1
CASSVQPGTGYEKLFF
TGTGCCAGCAGCGTCCAACCCGGGACAGGGTATGAAAAACTGTTTTTT
>few|TRBV9|TRBJ2-1|.
CASSVDGPLSSYNEQFF
TGTGCCAGCAGCGTAGATGGGCCGTTGAGCTCCTACAATGAGCAGTTCTTC
>.|TRBV10-3|TRBJ2-7|TRBD1
CAISYGTGIHEQYF
TGTGCCATCAGTTACGGGACAGGGATCCACGAGCAGTACTTC
>.|TRBV2|TRBJ2-2|TRBD2
CASSYSGGAGTGELFF
TGTGCCAGCAGTTATAGCGGGGGGGCCGGCACCGGGGAGCTGTTTTTT
>few|TRBV2|TRBJ2-3|.
CASSETGLATDTQYF
TGTGCCAGCAGTGAAACAGGGCTTGCCACAGATACGCAGTATTTT
>.|TRBV5-1|TRBJ1-1|.
CASSFNRVNTEAFF
TGCGCCAGCAGCTTTAACAGAGTTAACACTGAAGCTTTCTTT
>.|TRBV11-3|TRBJ2-3|.
CASSSRTDTQYF
TGTGCCAGCAGCTCTCGCACAGATACGCAGTATTTT
>few|TRBV5-6|TRBJ2-4|.
CASSPGTKNIQYF
TGTGCCAGCAGCCCAGGGACCAAAAACATTCAGTACTTC
>.|TRBV5-4|TRBJ2-2|TRBD2
CASSLSGTSGLAGELFF
TGTGCCAGCAGCTTGTCGGGGACTAGCGGTCTGGCCGGGGAGCTGTTTTTT
>.|TRBV27|TRBJ1-5|.
CASSAAGGLNQPQHF
TGTGCCAGCAGTGCTGCGGGGGGTTTGAATCAGCCCCAGCATTTT
>.|TRBV5-1|TRBJ1-4|.
CASSSRPGDGEKLFF
TGCGCCAGCAGCTCCCGACCAGGCGATGGTGAAAAACTGTTTTTT
>few|TRBV6-5|TRBJ2-1|TRBD1
CASKYGTAYNEQFF
TGTGCCAGCAAATATGGGACAGCCTACAATGAGCAGTTCTTC
>few|TRBV5-1|TRBJ2-3|TRBD1
CASSPPGQGRTDTQYF
TGCGCCAGCAGCCCACCGGGACAGGGGCGCACAGATACGCAGTATTTT
>.|TRBV19|TRBJ2-5|.
CASSIRETYRQETQYF
TGTGCCAGTAGTATCCGGGAGACATACCGCCAAGAGACCCAGTACTTC
>.|TRBV6-5|TRBJ2-3|TRBD2
CASRSRAGGLDTQYF
TGTGCCAGCAGGTCCCGGGCGGGAGGACTGGATACGCAGTATTTT
>few|TRBV6-5|TRBJ2-5|TRBD1
CASRTGQETQYF
TGTGCCAGCCGGACAGGACAAGAGACCCAGTACTTC
>few|TRBV9|TRBJ2-7|.
CASSSGPGGLYEQYF
TGTGCCAGCTCCTCCGGGCCGGGGGGCCTCTACGAGCAGTACTTC
>.|TRBV5-1|TRBJ2-2|TRBD1
CASSLAGTDNTGELFF
TGCGCCAGCAGCTTGGCGGGGACAGATAACACCGGGGAGCTGTTTTTT
>.|TRBV6-6|TRBJ2-5|.
CASSYRGETQYF
TGTGCCAGCAGTTACAGGGGAGAGACCCAGTACTTC
>few|TRBV5-4|TRBJ2-3|TRBD2
CASSLDPRTSGRDTQYF
TGTGCCAGCAGCTTGGACCCACGGACTAGCGGGAGAGATACGCAGTATTTT
>few|TRBV6-6|TRBJ1-1|.
CASAKRDTEAFF
TGTGCCAGCGCCAAGCGGGACACTGAAGCTTTCTTT
>.|TRBV7-2|TRBJ2-3|TRBD2
CASSKGLAGTDTQYF
TGTGCCAGCAGCAAAGGACTAGCGGGCACAGATACGCAGTATTTT
>few|TRBV19|TRBJ2-7|TRBD2
CASTRTSGPYEQYF
TGTGCCAGTACTCGGACTAGCGGGCCCTACGAGCAGTACTTC
>.|TRBV18|TRBJ2-7|.
CASSPSQGFYEQYF
TGTGCCAGCTCACCTAGTCAGGGATTCTACGAGCAGTACTTC
>few|TRBV5-6|TRBJ2-5|.
CASSFSGGGETQYF
TGTGCCAGCAGCTTTTCCGGGGGAGGAGAGACCCAGTACTTC
>.|TRBV19|TRBJ1-2|.
CASKTGPANYGYTF
TGTGCCAGTAAAACAGGACCGGCTAACTATGGCTACACCTTC
>few|TRBV19|TRBJ1-4|.
CASGPGAGNEKLFF
TGTGCCAGTGGGCCAGGGGCGGGTAATGAAAAACTGTTTTTT
>few|TRBV11-3|TRBJ1-1|TRBD1
CASSVDRAEAFF
TGTGCCAGCAGCGTAGACAGGGCTGAAGCTTTCTTT
>few|TRBV2|TRBJ2-3|.
CASSPSTDTQYF
TGTGCCAGCAGTCCTAGCACAGATACGCAGTATTTT
>few|TRBV11-2|TRBJ2-5|.
CASSPGDQETQYF
TGTGCCAGCAGCCCCGGGGACCAAGAGACCCAGTACTTC
>.|TRBV9|TRBJ2-5|TRBD2
CASSGGRKETQYF
TGTGCCAGCAGCGGCGGGAGGAAGGAGACCCAGTACTTC
>.|TRBV5-4|TRBJ2-1|TRBD1
CASSPLDRESEQFF
TGTGCCAGCAGCCCCCTGGACAGGGAGTCTGAGCAGTTCTTC
>few|TRBV6-5|TRBJ2-1|TRBD2
CASGEGRNEQFF
TGTGCCAGCGGGGAGGGTAGGAATGAGCAGTTCTTC
>.|TRBV5-4|TRBJ1-2|.
CASSRDRFGGGYTF
TGTGCCAGCAGCCGCGACAGGTTCGGTGGTGGCTACACCTTC
>few|TRBV5-1|TRBJ1-5|.
CASSLEGIREPQHF
TGCGCCAGCAGCTTGGAAGGGATCCGGGAACCCCAGCATTTT
>few|TRBV9|TRBJ2-7|TRBD2
CASSPGDSGVPIW
TGTGCCAGCAGCCCGGGGGATAGCGGGGTCCCCATCTGG